The next 19 T cell receptor beta chains were all read from a single sample in a study of T-cell reconstitution after alpha-beta-depleted transplantation in children. Using unique molecular identifiers, the investigators prepared the TCRbeta library. TCRdb reprocessed the PCR reads with MiXCR, giving one entry per CDR3 protein. In the table there are 700,000 to 850,000 distinct CDR3 sequences, 16% of which are singletons. Sequenced here: PBMCs, mostly from graft donor cells, sampled 360 days after TCRalphabeta/CD19-depleted stem cell transplant. Receptors originate from a male patient between 10 and 17 years old who had a stem cell transplant for acute lymphoblastic leukemia, so the T cells may come from the graft donor.

This clonotype was seen only a few times. The V call is TRBV2, the J call TRBJ2-1; D unresolved. Trimming shortened V by 4 bases and J by 9 bases, and 7 bases separated the two germline ends. This CDR3 spans 11 amino acids. The germline CDR1 and CDR2 sequences are SNHLY and FYNNEI. As DNA, the CDR3 is TGTGCCAGCAGTGTGGGTACTGAGCAGTTCTTC. Translating it yields CASSVGTEQFF.

V gene TRBV7-9 combines with J gene TRBJ2-7; D not resolved. CDR1 is SEHNR, CDR2 FQNEAQ, per germline (reference sequence). V was shortened by 2 bases and J by 1 base, with 12 bases between the two germline ends. This CDR3 is built from 15 residues. The CDR3 spells CASSLLYVASYEQYF. The DNA of the CDR3 is TGTGCCAGCAGCTTATTATACGTTGCGTCCTACGAGCAGTACTTC.

The chain combines TRBV5-5 with TRBJ2-5; 12 bases align to TRBD2. CDR1 is SGHKS and CDR2 is YYEKEE in the germline V gene (reference sequence). This CDR3 has 15 residues. J gave up 4 bases and V 5 bases, and 6 bases lay outside the gene matches. Here the CDR3 DNA reads TGTGCCAGCAGATGGACTAGCGGGATGGGAGAGACCCAGTACTTC. As protein: CASRWTSGMGETQYF.

This clonotype was recorded many times. V gene TRBV20-1 combines with J gene TRBJ2-1, with a weak D call TRBD2 (5 bases). The germline V and J ends were trimmed by 6 bases and 5 bases, with 14 bases remaining between them. The CDR3 is made up of 13 amino acids. Germline values: CDR1 DFQATT, CDR2 SNEGSKA (reference sequence). CDR3 coding DNA: TGCAGTGCCCGACTACCCCTGGACAATGAGCAGTTCTTC. Amino acids: CSARLPLDNEQFF.

This clonotype was observed a handful of times. J is TRBJ2-1 and V is TRBV20-1; 11 bases align to TRBD2. The germline V gene encodes CDR1 DFQATT and CDR2 SNEGSKA (reference sequence). This CDR3 is built from 16 residues. J gave up 6 bases and V 5 bases, and 12 bases lay outside the gene matches. CDR3 sequence reads: CSALLAGALGGNEQFF. CDR3 nucleotides: TGCAGTGCTCTACTAGCGGGAGCCCTAGGGGGCAATGAGCAGTTCTTC.

This clonotype was seen repeatedly, ten times or more. V usage is TRBV5-1 and J usage is TRBJ2-3; D is perhaps TRBD1 or TRBD2 (5 bases each). This CDR3 comprises 16 residues. CDR1 and CDR2 (germline): SGHRS, YFSETQ. Trimming shortened V by 4 bases and J by 0 bases, and 15 bases separated the two germline ends. The CDR3, as DNA: TGCGCCAGCAGCCTCGGGACGCCTACTAGCACAGATACGCAGTATTTT. Encoded protein: CASSLGTPTSTDTQYF.

This clonotype was seen a handful of times. This chain links TRBV19 with TRBJ2-7; the D gene is possibly TRBD1 (6 bases). The CDR3 contains 13 residues. V was cut by 5 bases and J by 5 bases, with 13 bases left in between. CDR1 is LNHDA and CDR2 is SQIVND in the germline V gene (reference sequence). The CDR3 DNA sequence: TGTGCCAGTAGTTTCAGGGGAAAGGACGAGCAGTACTTC. Protein: CASSFRGKDEQYF.

The chain employs TRBV29-1 and TRBJ2-2, with D tentatively TRBD1 (5 bases). CDR1 is SQVTM and CDR2 is ANQGSEA in the germline V gene. This CDR3 contains 12 residues. V dropped 0 bases and J dropped 9 bases, with 8 bases sitting between them. The DNA for the CDR3 is TGCAGCGTTGAAGACGACAGCTGGGAGCTGTTTTTT. This gives the protein CSVEDDSWELFF.

The J gene is TRBJ2-2, the V gene TRBV7-9; tentative D call: TRBD2 (6 bases). The V end lost 1 base, the J end lost 6 bases, and 12 bases lay between the germline ends. The CDR3 sequence is 15 residues long. Germline values: CDR1 SEHNR, CDR2 FQNEAQ (reference sequence). The CDR3 sequence is CASSLGTGEAGELFF. The CDR3 DNA is TGTGCCAGCAGCTTAGGGACGGGAGAGGCCGGGGAGCTGTTTTTT.

This clonotype was detected only a few times. The chain carries TRBV11-2 and TRBJ2-1; D perhaps matches TRBD2 (6 bases). This CDR3 is 15 amino acids long. V lost 0 bases and J lost 3, with 9 bases in between. Germline CDR1 SGHAT, CDR2 FQNNGV. DNA for the CDR3: TGTGCCAGCAGCTTAGATGTTAGCGGCTACAATGAGCAGTTCTTC. This codes for CASSLDVSGYNEQFF.

The chain recombines TRBV25-1 with TRBJ1-2; 10 bases line up with TRBD1. Germline V gives CDR1 MGHDK, CDR2 SYGVNS. This CDR3 is 15 amino acids long. Unmatched junction bases numbered 3, after V lost 1 base and J lost 4 bases. CDR3 in amino acids: CASSEWDRGLYGYTF. In DNA, the CDR3 is TGTGCCAGCAGTGAATGGGACAGGGGTCTCTATGGCTACACCTTC.

A few counts support this clonotype. The rearrangement links TRBV12-3 or TRBV12-4 to TRBJ1-5; TRBD1 might be the D (5 bases). V lost 3 bases and J lost 6, with 12 bases in between. The CDR3 is 14 residues long. This CDR3 reads CASSFVQGSQPQHF. The CDR3 DNA reads as TGTGCCAGCAGTTTCGTCCAGGGAAGTCAGCCCCAGCATTTT.

CDR3 bases: TGTGCCAGCAGTTACGGTGGGACGGAGACCGGGGAGCTGTTTTTT. Translating it yields CASSYGGTETGELFF. The chain couples TRBV6-5 to TRBJ2-2, with D perhaps given as TRBD1 or TRBD2 (5 bases each). V lost 2 bases, J lost 5 bases, and 12 bases lay in between. The germline gives CDR1 MNHEY, CDR2 SVGAGI. There are 15 residues in the CDR3.

The chain employs TRBV7-2 and TRBJ1-1; D might be TRBD1 (5 bases). The CDR3 is 15 amino acids. Germline V gene data show CDR1 as SGHTA and CDR2 as FQGNSA. V lost 0 bases and J lost 2, with 10 bases in between. The CDR3 region is CASSLAHRINTEAFF. For the CDR3, the DNA is TGTGCCAGCAGCTTAGCCCACAGGATAAACACTGAAGCTTTCTTT.

This clonotype has more than one count but fewer than ten. The chain couples TRBV12-3 or TRBV12-4 to TRBJ2-2; 8 nucleotides match TRBD1. The J segment lost 1 base and the V segment lost 4 bases, leaving 5 bases of the junction unmatched. The CDR3 consists of 16 residues. The CDR3 DNA sequence: TGTGCCAGCAGTTCCACAGGGGGTCAGAACACCGGGGAGCTGTTTTTT. Translation gives CASSSTGGQNTGELFF.

The genes are TRBV2 and TRBJ2-7; TRBD2 agrees at 15 bases. Germline V lookup: CDR1 SNHLY, CDR2 FYNNEI. V lost 3 bases and J lost 5; bases outside the gene matches: 11. There are 18 residues in the CDR3. The CDR3 loop reads CASSEGPGTSGRSHEQYF. CDR3 bases: TGTGCCAGCAGTGAGGGCCCCGGGACTAGCGGGAGGTCCCACGAGCAGTACTTC.

The chain has TRBV7-7 and TRBJ2-2; D is undetermined. Trimming took 1 base from V and 0 from J, leaving 12 bases between them. The germline CDR1 and CDR2 sequences are SSHAT and FNYEAQ (reference sequence). The CDR3 runs to 17 residues. The CDR3 here is CASSLGLLRSNTGELFF. CDR3 DNA: TGTGCCAGCAGCTTAGGACTTCTAAGGTCGAACACCGGGGAGCTGTTTTTT.

This clonotype was observed a handful of times. The J gene is TRBJ2-1, the V gene TRBV9; 10 bases are a match to TRBD2. CDR3 length: 17 residues. Germline loops: CDR1 SGDLS, CDR2 YYNGEE. V dropped 3 bases and J dropped 2; count of bases not matched to a gene: 8. The DNA for the CDR3 is TGTGCCAGCAGCGGTGTAGCGGGAGGCGGGGCCTACAATGAGCAGTTCTTC. This codes for CASSGVAGGGAYNEQFF. Full variable domain (rest looked up from reference TRBV9 and TRBJ2-1): DSGVTQTPKHLITATGQRVTLRCSPRSGDLSVYWYQQSLDQGLQFLIQYYNGEERAKGNILERFSAQQFPDLHSELNLSSLELGDSALYFCASSGVAGGGAYNEQFFGPGTRLTVL.

This clonotype turned up a few times. This chain uses TRBV4-1 with TRBJ2-7, with TRBD1 matching over 7 bases. The CDR3 is made up of 16 amino acids. V gave up 3 bases and J gave up 2 bases; unmatched junction bases: 10. Germline CDR1 and CDR2: MGHRA and YSYEKL. The chain's CDR3 is CASSHVTRDSAYEQYF. CDR3 sequence (DNA): TGCGCCAGCAGCCATGTTACACGGGACAGCGCCTACGAGCAGTACTTC.